This T cell receptor beta chain was obtained from a study of PD-1 blockade in classical Hodgkin lymphoma. Study-level results: Why repertoires differed is undefined; disease activity or prior therapy possibly contributed. At baseline, newly diagnosed patients reportedly showed less TCR diversity than healthy donors.

On this clone: Its antigen is as yet unknown.

V was trimmed by 3 bases and J by 8 bases, leaving 25 bases between them. Germline lookup yields CDR1 KGHSH and CDR2 LQKENI. This CDR3 is 17 amino acids long. Regarding time point: newly diagnosed, previously untreated cHL patient sample. Comparator PBMCs were from newly diagnosed, untreated classical Hodgkin lymphoma. TCRdb keeps only in-frame clones here, not all; method: immunoSEQ multiplex PCR. The sample consists of under 30,000 clones, about 89% of them appearing once. Specimen: peripheral blood mononuclear cells (PBMCs). The source is a human donor with classical Hodgkin lymphoma. The chain has TRBV18 and TRBJ1-1; D possibly corresponds to TRBD1 (6 bases). CDR3 sequence: CASSPQGTEFLSREAFF. DNA for the CDR3: TGTGCCAGCTCACCGCAGGGGACGGAATTCCTTTCCAGGGAAGCTTTCTTT.